This T cell receptor (beta chain) was documented in a study of blood T cell repertoires in COVID-19. Across the study: The United States, Italy and Spain supplied acute and convalescent COVID-19 samples. PBMCs, B-cell-depleted T cells, or T cells provided the cDNA or gDNA that made up the material.

As handled by the study authors: Scientists estimated how many nucleated cells there were by amplifying reference gene primers. The repertoire was sequenced with immunoSEQ multiplex PCR; TCRdb's copy has only in-frame clones and lacks some. That table supplies the V and J calls and clone size; D and trimming were determined from the DNA. The sample includes 250,000 or so clones, nearly 90% of them seen just once. CDR1 LGHNA and CDR2 YSLEER come from the germline V gene. V was clipped by 3 bases and J by 5 bases; unmatched bases: 7. CDR3 length: 16 amino acids. The sequencing sample was made of peripheral blood. The rearrangement uses TRBV4-3 and TRBJ2-5, with 12 nucleotides matching TRBD2. This clonotype was obtained from a woman aged 40 to 50 who had recovered from COVID-19. For the CDR3, the DNA is TGCGCCAGCAGCCAGGGCCGACTAGCGGGAGAGGAGACCCAGTACTTC. Amino acids: CASSQGRLAGEETQYF.